This TCR beta chain was recorded in a study of metastatic and nonmetastatic thyroid tumors. Whole-study context: Peripheral blood and tumor or nodule samples from malignant and benign thyroid patients were compared. Broader study findings: For both blood and tumor, malignant thyroid tumors reportedly showed significantly higher TCR beta diversity than benign nodules did.

Original processing methods: CDR3 was compared across clinicopathological groups, and the resulting differences were used to build a distant-metastasis classifier for papillary thyroid cancer. TCRdb re-analyzed the PCR reads using MiXCR. TCRdb, rather than the study authors, made the V and J calls. The sample includes about 92,000 clones, under 15% of them seen just once. This clone was counted many times. Its antigen is undetermined. No treatment of any kind had been given to any patient before thyroid surgery. Germline V lookup: CDR1 MNHEY, CDR2 SMNVEV (reference sequence). V lost 5 bases and J 10 bases, leaving 14 bases between the germline ends. The CDR3 spans 13 residues.

The V gene is TRBV27, the J gene TRBJ1-4, with a possible D match to TRBD1 (5 bases). The TCR sequence derives from a female donor with papillary thyroid cancer or a benign thyroid nodule (not recorded which). Some clones in this sample may be carry-over from other donors' samples. Sequenced material: blood. The CDR3 loop reads CASSLEVGGKLFF. CDR3 coding DNA: TGTGCCAGCAGTCTCGAGGTGGGGGGAAAACTGTTTTTT.